This T cell receptor (beta chain) was obtained from a study of beta chain features in type 1 diabetes. Study outcomes and limitations: Patients showed naive, central memory and Treg TCRB repertoires that appeared more similar than those of healthy donors. PCR, the amplification step, might favor shorter templates, equally in patients and controls. There was a moderate but significant shortening of TCRB CDR3s in all four CD4+ subsets of Type 1 diabetes patients.

Sorting produced populations that all topped 98% purity. The CDR3 spans 18 residues. Of note for this clone: Antigen unknown.

Expressed TCRB transcripts were sequenced after all isolated RNA was converted to cDNA. Using immunoSEQ multiplex PCR, the repertoire was profiled, and TCRdb retains in-frame clones only, with some absent. The data show hundreds of thousands of clones, roughly 13% seen once. The chain recombines TRBV1 with TRBJ2-5. TRBV1 is labeled a pseudogene. The material sequenced was naive CD4+ T cells from blood. This receptor was obtained from a man aged 18-30 years with type 1 diabetes. CDR3 loop: CTSSRAGQLIEYQETQYF. The CDR3 coding sequence is TGCACCAGCAGTCGGGCAGGTCAGCTTATAGAGTACCAAGAGACCCAGTACTTC.